The 3 T cell receptor beta chains listed next were all sequenced from one sample in a study of blood T cell repertoires in COVID-19. Sequencing used immunoSEQ multiplex PCR; TCRdb keeps in-frame clones, though not all of them. The sample includes 150,000 or so clones, around 88% of them seen just once. The sequenced sample consisted of peripheral blood. The source of these receptors is a human donor in a cohort sampled during active COVID-19.

The gene calls are TRBV28 and TRBJ2-7, with D perhaps TRBD1 (5 bases). V was pared by 5 bases and J by 3 bases, with 11 bases between. There are 13 residues in the CDR3. Germline CDR1 and CDR2: MDHEN and SYDVKM. The CDR3 nucleotides read TGTGCCAGCAGTAGTAGACAGAACTACGAGCAGTACTTC. It codes for CASSSRQNYEQYF.

This sequence joins TRBV15 and TRBJ2-5; TRBD2 aligns across 7 bases. Trimming took 5 bases from V and 1 from J; bases not matched to a gene: 7. The V gene's germline CDR1 is LNHNV and CDR2 YYDKDF (reference sequence). The CDR3 spans 15 residues. The CDR3 DNA sequence: TGTGCCACCAGCCGGGACTATCCCGGCCAAGAGACCCAGTACTTC. As protein: CATSRDYPGQETQYF.

CDR3 sequence reads: CASSLGRVTYGYTF. Here the CDR3 DNA reads TGTGCCAGCAGTCTAGGGCGGGTTACCTATGGCTACACCTTC. The rearrangement links TRBV28 to TRBJ1-2, with D hard to call. The V gene's germline CDR1 is MDHEN and CDR2 SYDVKM. V gave up 5 bases and J gave up 4 bases, with 14 bases separating them. There are 14 residues in the CDR3.